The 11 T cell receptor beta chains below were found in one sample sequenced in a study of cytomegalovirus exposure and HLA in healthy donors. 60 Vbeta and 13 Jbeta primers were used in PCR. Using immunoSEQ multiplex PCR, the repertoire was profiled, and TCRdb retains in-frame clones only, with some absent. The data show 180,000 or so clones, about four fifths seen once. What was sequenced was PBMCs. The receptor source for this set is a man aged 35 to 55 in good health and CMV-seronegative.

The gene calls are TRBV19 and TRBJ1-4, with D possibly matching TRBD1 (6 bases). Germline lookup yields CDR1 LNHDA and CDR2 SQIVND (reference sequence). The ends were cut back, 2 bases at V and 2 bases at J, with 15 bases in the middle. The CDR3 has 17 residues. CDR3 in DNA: TGTGCCAGTAGTATAACAGGGACGGGAGGTACTAATGAAAAACTGTTTTTT. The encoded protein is CASSITGTGGTNEKLFF.

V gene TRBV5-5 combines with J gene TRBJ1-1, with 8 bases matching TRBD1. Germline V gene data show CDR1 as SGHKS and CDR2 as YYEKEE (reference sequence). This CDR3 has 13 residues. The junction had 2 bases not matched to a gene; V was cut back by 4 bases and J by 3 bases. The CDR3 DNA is TGTGCCAGCAGCGTGGGACAGGACACTGAAGCTTTCTTT. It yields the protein CASSVGQDTEAFF.

CDR3 amino acids: CASSRQGNTGELFF. CDR3 bases: TGTGCCAGCTCACGACAGGGGAACACCGGGGAGCTGTTTTTT. The chain employs TRBV18 and TRBJ2-2; 7 bases line up with TRBD1. The CDR3 totals 14 residues. The V gene's germline CDR1 is KGHSH and CDR2 LQKENI. After removal of 4 bases from V and 1 base from J, the junction contained 0 bases not matched to a gene.

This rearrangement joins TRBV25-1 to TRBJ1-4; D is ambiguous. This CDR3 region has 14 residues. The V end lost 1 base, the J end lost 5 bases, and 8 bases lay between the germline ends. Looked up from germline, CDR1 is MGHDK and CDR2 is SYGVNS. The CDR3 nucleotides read TGTGCCAGCAGTGAATTTGGCAAGAATGAAAAACTGTTTTTT. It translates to CASSEFGKNEKLFF.

The CDR3 DNA sequence: TGTGCCAGCCGACGCGGACAGGTACTGAACACTGAAGCTTTCTTT. The encoded protein is CASRRGQVLNTEAFF. The V call is TRBV5-6, the J call TRBJ1-1; TRBD1 matches at 7 bases. This CDR3 comprises 15 residues. Trimming removed 7 bases from V and 0 bases from J; junction bases left unmatched: 9. Germline V gives CDR1 SGHDT, CDR2 YYEEEE.

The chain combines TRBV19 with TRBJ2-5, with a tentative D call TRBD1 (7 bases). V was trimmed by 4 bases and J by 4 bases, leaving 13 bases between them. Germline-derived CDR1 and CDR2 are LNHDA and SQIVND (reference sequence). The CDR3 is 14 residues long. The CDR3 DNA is TGTGCCAGTAGTAACCGACAGGGAGGAGAGACCCAGTACTTC. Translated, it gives CASSNRQGGETQYF. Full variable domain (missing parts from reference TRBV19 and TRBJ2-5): DGGITQSPKYLFRKEGQNVTLSCEQNLNHDAMYWYRQDPGQGLRLIYYSQIVNDFQKGDIAEGYSVSREKKESFPLTVTSAQKNPTAFYLCASSNRQGGETQYFGPGTRLLVL.

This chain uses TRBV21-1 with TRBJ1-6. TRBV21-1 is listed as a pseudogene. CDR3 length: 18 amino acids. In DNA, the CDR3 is TGTGCCAGCAACGATTTCGCGGGGAGGGTAAGAGTGAATTCACCCCTCCACTTT. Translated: CASNDFAGRVRVNSPLHF.

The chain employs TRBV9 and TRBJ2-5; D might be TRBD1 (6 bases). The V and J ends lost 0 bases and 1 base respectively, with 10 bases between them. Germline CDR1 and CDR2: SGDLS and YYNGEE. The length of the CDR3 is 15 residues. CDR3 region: CASSVGGQRQETQYF. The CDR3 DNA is TGTGCCAGCAGCGTAGGGGGACAACGCCAAGAGACCCAGTACTTC.

CDR3 in amino acids: CSVIGLAGADTDTQYF. Here the CDR3 DNA reads TGCAGCGTTATTGGACTAGCGGGGGCCGACACAGATACGCAGTATTTT. The chain carries TRBV29-1 and TRBJ2-3, with TRBD2 matching 13 bases. The CDR3 sequence is 16 residues long. The germline V gene encodes CDR1 SQVTM and CDR2 ANQGSEA. V gave up 5 bases and J gave up 2 bases; unmatched junction bases: 7.

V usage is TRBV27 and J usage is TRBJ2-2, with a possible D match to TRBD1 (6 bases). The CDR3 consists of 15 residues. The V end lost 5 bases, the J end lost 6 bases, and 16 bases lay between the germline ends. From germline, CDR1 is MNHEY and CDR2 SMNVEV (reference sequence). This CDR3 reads CASSSPWAGAGELFF. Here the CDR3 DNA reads TGTGCCAGCAGTAGCCCCTGGGCAGGGGCCGGGGAGCTGTTTTTT.

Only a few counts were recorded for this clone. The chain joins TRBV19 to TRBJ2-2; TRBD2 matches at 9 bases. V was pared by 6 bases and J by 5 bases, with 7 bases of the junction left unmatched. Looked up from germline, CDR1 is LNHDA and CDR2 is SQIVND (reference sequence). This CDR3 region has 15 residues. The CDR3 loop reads CASRRGRDRTGELFF. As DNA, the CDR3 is TGTGCCAGTAGACGCGGGAGGGACCGTACCGGGGAGCTGTTTTTT.